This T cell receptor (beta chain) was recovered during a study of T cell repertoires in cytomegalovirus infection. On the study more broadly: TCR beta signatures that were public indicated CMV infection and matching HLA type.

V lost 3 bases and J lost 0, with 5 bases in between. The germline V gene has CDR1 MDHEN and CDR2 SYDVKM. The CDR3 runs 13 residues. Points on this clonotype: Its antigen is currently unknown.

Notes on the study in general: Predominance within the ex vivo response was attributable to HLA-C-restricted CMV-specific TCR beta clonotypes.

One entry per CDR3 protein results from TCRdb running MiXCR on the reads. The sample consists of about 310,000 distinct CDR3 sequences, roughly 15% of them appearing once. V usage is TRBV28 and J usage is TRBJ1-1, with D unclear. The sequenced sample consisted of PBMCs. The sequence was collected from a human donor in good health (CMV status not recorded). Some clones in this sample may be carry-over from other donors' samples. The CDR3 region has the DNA TGTGCCAGCAGTTTGTTGATGAACACTGAAGCTTTCTTT. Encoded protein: CASSLLMNTEAFF. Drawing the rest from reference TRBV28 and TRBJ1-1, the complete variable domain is DVKVTQSSRYLVKRTGEKVFLECVQDMDHENMFWYRQDPGLGLRLIYFSYDVKMKEKGDIPEGYSVSREKKERFSLILESASTNQTSMYLCASSLLMNTEAFFGQGTRLTVV.